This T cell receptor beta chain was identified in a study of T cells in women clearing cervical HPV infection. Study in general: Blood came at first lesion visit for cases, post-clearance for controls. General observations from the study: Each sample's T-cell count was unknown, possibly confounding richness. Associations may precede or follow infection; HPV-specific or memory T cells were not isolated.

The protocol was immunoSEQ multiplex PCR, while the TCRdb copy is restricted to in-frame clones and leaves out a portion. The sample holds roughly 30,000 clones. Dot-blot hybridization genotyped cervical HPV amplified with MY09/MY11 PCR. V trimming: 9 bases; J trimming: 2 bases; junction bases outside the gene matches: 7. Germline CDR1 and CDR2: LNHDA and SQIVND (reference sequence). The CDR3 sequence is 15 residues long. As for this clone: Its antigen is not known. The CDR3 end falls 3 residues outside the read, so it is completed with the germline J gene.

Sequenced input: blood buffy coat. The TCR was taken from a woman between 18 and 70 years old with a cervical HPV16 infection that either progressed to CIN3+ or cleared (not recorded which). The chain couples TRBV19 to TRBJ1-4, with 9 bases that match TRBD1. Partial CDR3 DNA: TGTGCCAGCAGGGACAGGGCGTCTACTAATGAAAAA. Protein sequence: CASRDRASTNEK. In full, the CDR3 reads CASRDRASTNEKLFF.